These 22 T cell receptor beta chains were all obtained from the same sample, sequenced in a study of human T cells and chemical hapten exposure. Specified time point: pre-sensitization, week 0. Regarding treatment: therapeutic diphenylcyclopropenone sensitization with weekly scalp DPC. TCRdb reanalysed the RACE reads using MiXCR and keeps one entry per CDR3 protein. In the table there are around 250,000 distinct CDR3 sequences, approximately 8.6% of which are singletons. The input for sequencing was whole blood, taken in connection with sensitization to the hapten diphenylcyclopropenone (DPC). The receptors stem from a woman aged 40 to 50 with alopecia areata. Some clones in this sample may be carry-over from other donors' samples.

This clonotype was counted a few times. The rearrangement links TRBV7-2 to TRBJ1-1; D is possibly TRBD1 (5 bases). CDR3 length: 13 amino acids. The V and J ends lost 5 bases and 11 bases respectively, with 18 bases between them. CDR1 and CDR2 from the germline V gene are SGHTA and FQGNSA. The CDR3 spells CASSTGTPTGAFF. CDR3 bases: TGTGCCAGCAGCACCGGGACTCCGACGGGGGCTTTCTTT.

This clonotype has a handful of counts. The V gene is TRBV27, the J gene TRBJ2-7; 13 nucleotides agree with TRBD2. From germline, CDR1 is MNHEY and CDR2 SMNVEV (reference sequence). The CDR3 is 17 amino acids. V lost 6 bases and J lost 2; bases outside the gene matches: 10. The CDR3 DNA is TGTGCCAGCAGCATAGTGGGACTAGCGGGACCAACCTACGAGCAGTACTTC. It is translated as CASSIVGLAGPTYEQYF.

In this sample, this clonotype turned up many times. The chain combines TRBV4-1 with TRBJ2-7, with D uncertain. Per germline, CDR1 MGHRA and CDR2 YSYEKL. V shed 1 base and J shed 3 bases, with 13 bases lying between them. The CDR3 extends over 15 amino acids. The CDR3 region has the DNA TGCGCCAGCAGCCAAGCGCAAGACCGCCGCTACGAGCAGTACTTC. Its translation is CASSQAQDRRYEQYF.

There are a few counts of this clonotype. The chain carries TRBV7-6 and TRBJ1-3; D gene uncertain. The germline gives CDR1 SGHVS, CDR2 FNYEAQ. Trimming took 1 base from V and 5 from J, leaving 12 bases between them. This CDR3 is 15 amino acids long. CDR3 sequence (DNA): TGTGCCAGCAGCTTAGAAGCAACGGGTAGAAACACCATATATTTT. Residues: CASSLEATGRNTIYF.

This clonotype was found many times. This chain links TRBV29-1 with TRBJ2-5; TRBD2 matches at 9 bases. Looked up from germline, CDR1 is SQVTM and CDR2 is ANQGSEA. The CDR3 has 16 amino acids. The V and J ends lost 3 bases and 4 bases, in that order; junction bases with no gene match: 12. CDR3 residues: CSVDPSGMGKGETQYF. Written as DNA, the CDR3 is TGCAGCGTTGATCCTAGCGGGATGGGTAAGGGAGAGACCCAGTACTTC.

This clonotype was counted many times. The CDR3 nucleotides are TGCAGCGCCACTAGACAGTCGAACACCGGGGAGCTGTTTTTT. Residues: CSATRQSNTGELFF. This chain uses TRBV29-1 with TRBJ2-2, with D tentatively TRBD1 or TRBD2 (5 bases each). V lost 7 bases, J lost 0 bases, and 12 bases lay in between. The CDR3 spans 14 residues. Germline V gives CDR1 SQVTM, CDR2 ANQGSEA.

This clonotype has only a few counts. This sequence joins TRBV2 and TRBJ2-2; 11 bases map to TRBD2. V was clipped by 2 bases and J by 4 bases; unmatched bases: 3. The CDR3 length is 16 residues. CDR1 SNHLY and CDR2 FYNNEI come from the germline V gene. This chain's CDR3 is CASSEHGTSGTGELFF. In DNA form, the CDR3 reads TGTGCCAGCAGTGAACATGGGACTAGCGGCACCGGGGAGCTGTTTTTT.

This CDR3 reads CASSPPVQETQYF. The CDR3 DNA reads TGTGCCAGCTCACCACCGGTCCAAGAGACCCAGTACTTC. The chain couples TRBV18 to TRBJ2-5; D unclear. The germline V and J ends were trimmed by 0 bases and 1 base, with 3 bases remaining between them. This CDR3 has 13 amino acids. CDR1 and CDR2 from the germline V gene are KGHSH and LQKENI.

This clonotype came up a few times. The chain uses TRBV18 and TRBJ2-1; no clear D. V was shortened by 3 bases and J by 7 bases, with 7 bases between the two germline ends. The CDR3 consists of 12 residues. Germline V gene lookup returns CDR1 KGHSH and CDR2 LQKENI. CDR3 sequence: CASSPGVNEQFF. For the CDR3, the DNA is TGTGCCAGCTCACCCGGCGTAAATGAGCAGTTCTTC.

Only a few counts were recorded for this clonotype. The chain has TRBV27 and TRBJ1-1; D not resolved. The V end was cut by 5 bases, the J end by 5 bases, with 18 bases between. This CDR3 is built from 15 residues. Germline V CDR1 and CDR2: MNHEY, SMNVEV (reference sequence). The CDR3 spells CASSLGGLVGTEAFF. The CDR3 nucleotides read TGTGCCAGCAGTCTTGGCGGTCTCGTGGGGACTGAAGCTTTCTTT.

In its sample, this clonotype was seen a few times. The rearrangement links TRBV3-1 to TRBJ2-1, with 11 bases identical to TRBD2. Germline V gives CDR1 LGHDT, CDR2 YNNKEL (reference sequence). This CDR3 contains 19 residues. The J segment lost 2 bases and the V segment lost 0 bases, leaving 9 bases of the junction unmatched. CDR3 protein: CASSQEEVTSGIPYNEQFF. CDR3 coding DNA: TGTGCCAGCAGCCAAGAAGAGGTGACTAGCGGGATCCCCTACAATGAGCAGTTCTTC.

This clonotype has more than one count but fewer than ten. The V gene is TRBV20-1, the J gene TRBJ2-3, with 13 nucleotides matching TRBD2. V shed 7 bases, J shed 2 bases, and the junction held 18 bases outside the gene matches. This CDR3 has 19 amino acids. CDR1 and CDR2 from the germline V gene are DFQATT and SNEGSKA (reference sequence). The CDR3 sequence is CSVTLPPGTSGNPTDTQYF. In nucleotides, the CDR3 is TGCAGTGTCACCCTACCCCCGGGGACTAGCGGGAATCCCACAGATACGCAGTATTTT.

The rearrangement links TRBV6-5 to TRBJ2-7; 10 bases are a match to TRBD1. The CDR3 runs to 14 residues. The germline gives CDR1 MNHEY, CDR2 SVGAGI. V lost 7 bases, J lost 4 bases, and 7 bases stayed unmatched. CDR3 residues: CASTLGTGVYEQYF. CDR3 DNA: TGTGCCAGCACCTTAGGGACAGGGGTTTACGAGCAGTACTTC.

The rearrangement uses TRBV27 and TRBJ2-2, with 12 positions matching TRBD2. Unmatched junction bases numbered 7, after V lost 6 bases and J lost 5 bases. There are 16 residues in the CDR3. From germline, CDR1 is MNHEY and CDR2 SMNVEV (reference sequence). CDR3 DNA sequence: TGTGCCAGCAGACAACTAGCGGGAGGTGGTACCGGGGAGCTGTTTTTT. This translates into CASRQLAGGGTGELFF.

This clonotype was counted between two and nine times. The chain has TRBV5-6 and TRBJ2-5, with 11 bases matching TRBD2. The CDR3 consists of 16 residues. Trimming at V came to 1 base and at J to 4 bases, leaving 6 bases not matched to a gene. Looked up from germline, CDR1 is SGHDT and CDR2 is YYEEEE. The CDR3 is CASSLRLAGGIETQYF. The CDR3 region has the DNA TGTGCCAGCAGCTTGCGCCTAGCGGGAGGAATAGAGACCCAGTACTTC.

This clonotype has at least ten counts. CDR3 in amino acids: CASSGTGVKPGETQYF. The CDR3 DNA follows: TGTGCCAGCAGCGGGACAGGGGTGAAGCCGGGGGAGACCCAGTACTTC. V gene TRBV7-8 combines with J gene TRBJ2-5; TRBD1 matches at 10 bases. Germline CDR1 SGHVS, CDR2 FQNEAQ. The CDR3 has 16 amino acids. J lost 5 bases, V lost 5 bases, and 11 bases had no gene match. Full variable domain (outside the CDR3, taken from reference TRBV7-8 and TRBJ2-5): GAGVSQSPRYKVAKRGQDVALRCDPISGHVSLFWYQQALGQGPEFLTYFQNEAQLDKSGLPSDRFFAERPEGSVSTLKIQRTQQEDSAVYLCASSGTGVKPGETQYFGPGTRLLVL.

V is TRBV12-3 or TRBV12-4 and J is TRBJ2-1, with a tentative D call TRBD1 (6 bases). This CDR3 comprises 12 residues. V shed 5 bases and J shed 7 bases, with 9 bases lying between them. In DNA, the CDR3 is TGTGCCAGCAGTCCTGGGACAAATGAGCAGTTCTTC. It encodes CASSPGTNEQFF.

The V gene is TRBV27, the J gene TRBJ1-6, with 8 bases matching TRBD1. The CDR3 is 17 amino acids. CDR1 is MNHEY and CDR2 is SMNVEV in the germline V gene (reference sequence). The J segment lost 2 bases and the V segment lost 4 bases, leaving 7 bases of the junction unmatched. CDR3 region: CASSSRQGSAYNSPLHF. The CDR3, as DNA: TGTGCCAGCAGTTCGAGACAGGGGTCAGCCTATAATTCACCCCTCCACTTT.

Many counts were recorded for this clonotype. J is TRBJ2-7 and V is TRBV28; the D is unclear. Per the germline V gene, CDR1 is MDHEN and CDR2 is SYDVKM. The CDR3 sequence is 11 residues long. V was pared by 3 bases and J by 4 bases, with 4 bases between. CDR3 nucleotides: TGTGCCAGCAGTTTGAGGTACGAGCAGTACTTC. Translated: CASSLRYEQYF.

CDR3 in DNA: TGTGCCAGCAGTCCCAAGGGACAGGGCAATCAGCCCCAGCATTTT. It encodes CASSPKGQGNQPQHF. The rearrangement joins TRBV6-2 or TRBV6-3 to TRBJ1-5; 8 bases are a match to TRBD1. The CDR3 runs 15 residues. The germline V gene has CDR1 MNHEY and CDR2 SVGEGT. V shed 5 bases and J 2 bases; nucleotides not matched to a gene: 5.

The rearrangement links TRBV4-3 to TRBJ2-3; TRBD1 matches at 10 bases. The CDR3 length is 18 residues. CDR1 is LGHNA and CDR2 is YSLEER in the germline V gene. The J segment lost 0 bases and the V segment lost 3 bases, leaving 9 bases of the junction unmatched. CDR3 loop: CASSQDDRGRGSTDTQYF. CDR3 nucleotide sequence: TGCGCCAGCAGCCAGGATGACAGGGGGCGAGGAAGCACAGATACGCAGTATTTT.

The gene calls are TRBV7-9 and TRBJ2-3; D ambiguous. The CDR3 contains 12 residues. CDR1 and CDR2 from the germline V gene are SEHNR and FQNEAQ (reference sequence). Trimming stripped 5 bases from V and 6 bases from J, with 9 bases between. Written as DNA, the CDR3 is TGTGCCAGCAGCCAATTGTCTGATACGCAGTATTTT. This gives the protein CASSQLSDTQYF.